This T cell receptor beta chain was sequenced in a study of blood T cell repertoires in COVID-19. Study-wide background: There were acute and convalescent COVID-19 samples, and they came from the United States, Italy and Spain. T cells, B-cell-depleted T cells, or PBMCs provided the cDNA or gDNA that served as material.

Original processing methods: By means of reference gene primer amplification, nucleated cell counts were estimated. Clones were sequenced by immunoSEQ multiplex PCR, and TCRdb holds only the in-frame ones, with some missing. V, J and clone size reflect that table, while D and trimming were determined from the DNA. The table lists under 250,000 clones, approximately 82% of them singletons. The germline CDR1 and CDR2 sequences are MDHEN and SYDVKM. The CDR3 consists of 14 residues. V shed 6 bases and J shed 10 bases, with 16 bases lying between them. Material: peripheral blood. The TCR originated in a woman under 30 with acute or convalescent COVID-19. This chain joins TRBV28 and TRBJ1-6; TRBD1 might be the D (6 bases). The DNA for the CDR3 is TGTGCCAGCAGGGGGGGGCGAGAAAAATCACCCCTCCACTTT. It encodes CASRGGREKSPLHF.